This passage covers 8 T cell receptor beta chains from one sample sequenced in a study of OX40 agonist ivuxolimab in advanced cancers. Clones were read by immunoSEQ multiplex PCR, and TCRdb kept only the in-frame ones, dropping some. The sample has tens of thousands of clones, just under 90% seen once. The sequenced sample was CD4+ or CD8+ T cells sorted from blood, obtained in a trial of the OX40 agonist ivuxolimab. The receptors were gathered from an adult with an advanced solid tumor such as melanoma, head and neck, liver or kidney cancer.

In its sample, this clone was seen once. CDR3 sequence (DNA): TGTGCCAGCGGAACGACAAACCCCTACGAGCAGTACTTC. Protein product: CASGTTNPYEQYF. This chain links TRBV28 with TRBJ2-7; no clear D gene. In germline, CDR1 is MDHEN, CDR2 SYDVKM. The CDR3 is 13 residues long. Trimming took 8 bases from V and 2 from J, leaving 13 bases between them.

This chain connects TRBV5-4 to TRBJ2-4; possible D gene TRBD2, 6 bases. The length of the CDR3 is 15 residues. V lost 2 bases, J lost 0 bases, and 9 bases lay in between. Germline loops: CDR1 SGHNT, CDR2 YYREEE (reference sequence). In DNA, the CDR3 is TGTGCCAGCAGCTTCGGAGGGCTAGCCAAAAACATTCAGTACTTC. Its protein product is CASSFGGLAKNIQYF. Using reference TRBV5-4 and TRBJ2-4 for the parts outside the CDR3, the full variable domain is ETGVTQSPTHLIKTRGQQVTLRCSSQSGHNTVSWYQQALGQGPQFIFQYYREEENGRGNFPPRFSGLQFPNYSSELNVNALELDDSALYLCASSFGGLAKNIQYFGAGTRLSVL.

This sequence joins TRBV19 and TRBJ1-5; D is unclear. Germline CDR1 is LNHDA and CDR2 is SQIVND (reference sequence). V was clipped by 1 base and J by 0 bases, with 4 bases between them. This CDR3 has 14 residues. CDR3: CASSIANSNQPQHF. The CDR3 nucleotides are TGTGCCAGTAGTATAGCTAATAGCAATCAGCCCCAGCATTTT. The whole variable domain, filled in from reference TRBV19 and TRBJ1-5, reads DGGITQSPKYLFRKEGQNVTLSCEQNLNHDAMYWYRQDPGQGLRLIYYSQIVNDFQKGDIAEGYSVSREKKESFPLTVTSAQKNPTAFYLCASSIANSNQPQHFGDGTRLSIL.

This chain joins TRBV29-1 and TRBJ2-7; tentative D call: TRBD1 (5 bases). The CDR3 extends over 11 amino acids. The ends were cut back, 7 bases at V and 4 bases at J, with 11 bases in the middle. CDR1 is SQVTM, CDR2 ANQGSEA, per germline. The CDR3 DNA reads as TGCAGCGCTCGGACAATTTACGAGCAGTACTTC. Amino acid sequence: CSARTIYEQYF.

This chain links TRBV28 with TRBJ2-7, with TRBD1 identical over 7 bases. Per germline, CDR1 MDHEN and CDR2 SYDVKM. V was pared by 5 bases and J by 7 bases, with 17 bases of the junction left unmatched. The CDR3 spans 16 residues. CDR3: CASSGELRDSSEEQYF. The CDR3, as DNA: TGTGCCAGCAGTGGGGAACTCCGGGACAGTTCAGAGGAGCAGTACTTC.

The chain uses TRBV2 and TRBJ2-3; D gene unclear. This CDR3 spans 12 amino acids. V was shortened by 7 bases and J by 3 bases, with 8 bases between the two germline ends. CDR1 SNHLY and CDR2 FYNNEI come from the germline V gene. The CDR3 sequence is CASTEMTDTQYF. The CDR3 DNA reads TGTGCCAGCACCGAAATGACAGATACGCAGTATTTT.

This clone has only one observation. This rearrangement joins TRBV6-5 to TRBJ2-1; 10 nucleotides match TRBD2. This CDR3 is built from 15 residues. Germline-derived CDR1 and CDR2 are MNHEY and SVGAGI. The junction had 4 bases not matched to a gene; V was cut back by 4 bases and J by 4 bases. CDR3: CASSFQRGGYNEQFF. The DNA for the CDR3 is TGTGCCAGCAGTTTCCAGCGGGGGGGGTACAATGAGCAGTTCTTC.

Worth noting for this clone: At one end the junction does not follow the germline gene, possibly because of a read error. The sample holds other DNA sequences that translate to the same CDR3. Here the CDR3 DNA reads TGTGCCAGCAGCTTAGGTAACGACGGGAGAAACACCGAAGCTTTCTTT. It codes for CASSLGNDGRNTEAFF. The chain joins TRBV7-2 to TRBJ1-1; D is unclear. Germline V gives CDR1 SGHTA, CDR2 FQGNSA. The CDR3 covers 16 residues.